Listed here are 25 T cell receptor beta chains from one sample, sequenced in a study of monozygotic twins with cystic fibrosis. The assay was immunoSEQ multiplex PCR, and TCRdb's table has in-frame clones only and misses some. Among about 36,000 clones, over 70% were seen once, and the ten largest hold 1.5% to 2%. Sequencing input: blood. The source of these receptors is a girl aged 2-10 years with cystic fibrosis.

With respect to this clone: Sequence at one end of the junction differs from germline and may be a read error. The chain couples TRBV13 to TRBJ1-2, with D possibly matching TRBD1 (6 bases). The CDR3 is 14 amino acids. Per germline, CDR1 PRHDT and CDR2 FYEKMQ (reference sequence). The CDR3 loop reads CASSSQGLPHGCTF. CDR3 nucleotide sequence: TGTGCCAGCAGCTCACAGGGTCTACCCCATGGCTGCACCTTC.

In DNA, the CDR3 is TGTGCCAGCAGTTACTTGTATCAAAACACTGAAGCTTTCTTT. It translates to CASSYLYQNTEAFF. The chain carries TRBV6-5 and TRBJ1-1; D remains unclear. Trimming pared 1 base from V and 2 bases from J, leaving 8 bases between. Germline loops: CDR1 MNHEY, CDR2 SVGAGI. The CDR3 totals 14 residues.

The chain carries TRBV6-5 and TRBJ1-2; unclear D gene. The V and J ends lost 0 bases and 3 bases respectively, with 14 bases between them. The V gene's germline CDR1 is MNHEY and CDR2 SVGAGI. CDR3 size: 16 residues. CDR3 residues: CASSYSTPLGHYGYTF. The CDR3 DNA reads TGTGCCAGCAGTTACTCGACCCCCCTCGGGCACTATGGCTACACCTTC.

V and J are TRBV2 and TRBJ1-1, with D unclear. The CDR3 has 11 residues. CDR1 and CDR2 (germline): SNHLY, FYNNEI. Trimming removed 5 bases at V and 8 bases at J, with 9 bases between. The CDR3 DNA reads as TGTGCCAGCAGTAGGGTTGCCGAAGCTTTCTTT. Its protein product is CASSRVAEAFF.

V is TRBV18 and J is TRBJ2-7; TRBD2 matches at 8 bases. Germline lookup yields CDR1 KGHSH and CDR2 LQKENI. There are 16 residues in the CDR3. The ends lost 4 bases at V and 7 bases at J; junction bases unmatched: 15. CDR3 sequence reads: CASSRSGTRARVEQYF. For the CDR3, the DNA is TGTGCCAGCTCACGCTCCGGGACTAGGGCTCGGGTGGAGCAGTACTTC.

The chain has TRBV4-1 and TRBJ2-3; 8 positions agree with TRBD2. V was clipped by 4 bases and J by 0 bases; unmatched bases: 12. This CDR3 is built from 18 residues. The germline V gene encodes CDR1 MGHRA and CDR2 YSYEKL. In DNA form, the CDR3 reads TGCGCCAGCAGCCGCACTGGTACGGGGGGGGATAGCACAGATACGCAGTATTTT. Its translation: CASSRTGTGGDSTDTQYF.

The chain recombines TRBV5-1 with TRBJ2-5, with 9 bases that match TRBD1. J was trimmed by 5 bases and V by 2 bases; bases with no gene match: 4. CDR1 and CDR2 from the germline V gene are SGHRS and YFSETQ. This CDR3 comprises 14 residues. The CDR3 DNA sequence: TGCGCCAGCAGCTTAACAGGGGGCCGGGAGACCCAGTACTTC. This sequence encodes CASSLTGGRETQYF.

The chain recombines TRBV7-9 with TRBJ2-1; D is uncertain. Germline-derived CDR1 and CDR2 are SEHNR and FQNEAQ (reference sequence). Trimming left V 1 base short and J 8 bases short, with 15 bases between. The CDR3 is 15 amino acids. CDR3 nucleotides: TGTGCCAGCAGCTTAGTCGTGGGCAACCCCGATGAGCAGTTCTTC. This codes for CASSLVVGNPDEQFF.

The chain couples TRBV5-4 to TRBJ2-3; 10 nucleotides agree with TRBD1. Trimming took 2 bases from V and 5 from J; bases not matched to a gene: 8. The CDR3 is 16 amino acids. The germline V gene encodes CDR1 SGHNT and CDR2 YYREEE (reference sequence). The CDR3 loop reads CASSFPGTGVLDTQYF. The CDR3 coding sequence is TGTGCCAGCAGCTTCCCCGGGACAGGGGTTTTAGATACGCAGTATTTT.

V gene TRBV5-5 combines with J gene TRBJ1-2; D ambiguous. CDR3 length: 16 amino acids. Germline CDR1 is SGHKS and CDR2 is YYEKEE (reference sequence). The V end was cut by 0 bases, the J end by 4 bases, with 16 bases between. CDR3 DNA: TGTGCCAGCAGCTTGGGCATGAGAAGCCTGGGCTATGGCTACACCTTC. Its protein is CASSLGMRSLGYGYTF.

In this sample, this clone turned up a few times. The chain employs TRBV9 and TRBJ1-2; no firm D call. The germline CDR1 and CDR2 sequences are SGDLS and YYNGEE. Trimming removed 2 bases at V and 3 bases at J, with 8 bases between. CDR3 length: 13 amino acids. CDR3 region: CASSVRDYYGYTF. The CDR3 DNA reads TGTGCCAGCAGCGTGCGGGATTACTATGGCTACACCTTC. The full variable domain, rest sourced from reference TRBV9 and TRBJ1-2, is DSGVTQTPKHLITATGQRVTLRCSPRSGDLSVYWYQQSLDQGLQFLIQYYNGEERAKGNILERFSAQQFPDLHSELNLSSLELGDSALYFCASSVRDYYGYTFGSGTRLTVV.

This rearrangement joins TRBV13 to TRBJ2-1; D unresolved. The CDR3 sequence is 16 residues long. V lost 3 bases and J lost 2, with 14 bases in between. Germline CDR1 is PRHDT and CDR2 is FYEKMQ (reference sequence). The chain's CDR3 is CASSLGWAATYNEQFF. The CDR3 nucleotides are TGTGCCAGCAGCTTGGGTTGGGCCGCCACCTACAATGAGCAGTTCTTC. Complete variable domain (other parts from reference TRBV13 and TRBJ2-1): AAGVIQSPRHLIKEKRETATLKCYPIPRHDTVYWYQQGPGQDPQFLISFYEKMQSDKGSIPDRFSAQQFSDYHSELNMSSLELGDSALYFCASSLGWAATYNEQFFGPGTRLTVL.

The chain joins TRBV5-6 to TRBJ1-5, with D possibly matching TRBD1 (5 bases). The length of the CDR3 is 15 residues. V was shortened by 0 bases and J by 3 bases, with 10 bases between the two germline ends. Germline CDR1 reads SGHDT; CDR2 reads YYEEEE. CDR3 region: CASSLGYGTNQPQHF. The CDR3 bases are TGTGCCAGCAGCTTGGGGTACGGGACCAATCAGCCCCAGCATTTT.

The chain has TRBV7-8 and TRBJ1-2, with a weak D call TRBD1 (5 bases). The ends were cut back, 1 base at V and 3 bases at J, with 12 bases in the middle. The CDR3 is made up of 15 amino acids. Germline V gives CDR1 SGHVS, CDR2 FQNEAQ. The CDR3 protein is CASSLDEGRDYGYTF. The CDR3 DNA is TGTGCCAGCAGCTTAGATGAAGGCAGGGACTATGGCTACACCTTC. The variable domain in full, completed from reference TRBV7-8 and TRBJ1-2, reads GAGVSQSPRYKVAKRGQDVALRCDPISGHVSLFWYQQALGQGPEFLTYFQNEAQLDKSGLPSDRFFAERPEGSVSTLKIQRTQQEDSAVYLCASSLDEGRDYGYTFGSGTRLTVV.

This chain joins TRBV14 and TRBJ1-3; D call uncertain. V was cut by 4 bases and J by 3 bases, with 7 bases left in between. Per germline, CDR1 SGHDN and CDR2 FVKESK. The CDR3 length is 13 residues. DNA of the CDR3: TGTGCCAGCAGCCCCACCGGTGGAAACACCATATATTTT. Its translation is CASSPTGGNTIYF.

V is TRBV27 and J is TRBJ1-2; D possibly corresponds to TRBD1 (5 bases). The V and J ends lost 6 bases and 5 bases respectively, with 22 bases between them. This CDR3 spans 16 amino acids. CDR1 MNHEY and CDR2 SMNVEV come from the germline V gene (reference sequence). CDR3 sequence reads: CASSGLRISGNYGYTF. CDR3 bases: TGTGCCAGCAGCGGCCTTAGGATCTCAGGGAATTATGGCTACACCTTC.

The V call is TRBV11-3, the J call TRBJ2-7; D tentatively reads TRBD1 or TRBD2 (7 bases each). V was cut by 5 bases and J by 1 base, with 12 bases left in between. Germline CDR1 reads SGHNT; CDR2 reads YENEEA. The CDR3 totals 14 residues. CDR3: CASSLQGGSYEQYF. CDR3 sequence (DNA): TGTGCCAGCAGCCTCCAGGGGGGGTCCTACGAGCAGTACTTC.

The CDR3 loop reads CASSLATGGSNQPQHF. CDR3 in DNA: TGTGCCAGCAGCTTAGCAACGGGGGGGAGCAATCAGCCCCAGCATTTT. The gene calls are TRBV7-8 and TRBJ1-5, with D perhaps TRBD1 (5 bases). This CDR3 contains 16 residues. Deletions cut 0 bases from V and 1 base from J, with 10 bases between. Germline CDR1 is SGHVS and CDR2 is FQNEAQ.

The chain joins TRBV5-1 to TRBJ2-1, with a tentative D call TRBD2 (6 bases). CDR3 length equals 17 residues. V dropped 2 bases and J dropped 1 base, with 16 bases sitting between them. Germline V CDR1 and CDR2: SGHRS, YFSETQ. In nucleotides, the CDR3 is TGCGCCAGCAGCTTAATCACTAGCACGGGATCCTACAATGAGCAGTTCTTC. It encodes CASSLITSTGSYNEQFF.

J is TRBJ1-1 and V is TRBV29-1; D is unclear. Germline V lookup: CDR1 SQVTM, CDR2 ANQGSEA. CDR3 length: 13 amino acids. V was cut by 5 bases and J by 1 base, with 11 bases left in between. CDR3 coding DNA: TGCAGCGTTTTGCGGGCGCAGAACACTGAAGCTTTCTTT. Translating gives CSVLRAQNTEAFF.

V usage is TRBV7-2 and J usage is TRBJ2-1; the match to TRBD2 covers 8 bases. This CDR3 region has 15 residues. The trim removed 1 base at V and 10 bases at J, leaving 9 bases unmatched. CDR1 and CDR2 (germline): SGHTA, FQGNSA. In nucleotides, the CDR3 is TGTGCCAGCAGCTTAGACGGGGGGGCATTGAACGAGCAGTTCTTC. Protein: CASSLDGGALNEQFF.

This rearrangement joins TRBV6-5 to TRBJ2-5, with D possibly TRBD2 on 6 matching bases. Germline V gene data show CDR1 as MNHEY and CDR2 as SVGAGI. The V end was cut by 2 bases, the J end by 4 bases, with 8 bases between. The CDR3 is made up of 13 amino acids. The CDR3 region is CASSYGAGETQYF. The CDR3, as DNA: TGTGCCAGCAGTTACGGAGCGGGAGAGACCCAGTACTTC.

J is TRBJ2-5 and V is TRBV7-9; D might be TRBD2 (6 bases). V lost 1 base, J lost 3 bases, and 15 bases lay in between. The CDR3 consists of 16 residues. Looked up from germline, CDR1 is SEHNR and CDR2 is FQNEAQ (reference sequence). CDR3 loop: CASSLEGGASEETQYF. The CDR3 DNA reads TGTGCCAGCAGCTTAGAGGGAGGTGCTTCGGAAGAGACCCAGTACTTC.

The chain links TRBV23-1 to TRBJ2-5; the D is unclear. TRBV23-1 is labeled an ORF, and its function is uncertain. The CDR3 spans 14 residues. Between the trimmed V and J ends, which lost 1 base and 7 bases, there was a span of 13 bases. This CDR3 is CASSQYKESRTQYF. CDR3 coding DNA: TGCGCCAGCAGTCAATATAAGGAGTCGCGGACCCAGTACTTC.

The genes are TRBV6-5 and TRBJ2-7; D might be TRBD1 (7 bases). Trimming shortened V by 2 bases and J by 7 bases, and 21 bases separated the two germline ends. Looked up from germline, CDR1 is MNHEY and CDR2 is SVGAGI. CDR3 length equals 16 residues. CDR3 loop: CASSYRTGRGVIEQYF. The CDR3 DNA is TGTGCCAGCAGTTACCGGACAGGCAGGGGGGTAATTGAGCAGTACTTC.